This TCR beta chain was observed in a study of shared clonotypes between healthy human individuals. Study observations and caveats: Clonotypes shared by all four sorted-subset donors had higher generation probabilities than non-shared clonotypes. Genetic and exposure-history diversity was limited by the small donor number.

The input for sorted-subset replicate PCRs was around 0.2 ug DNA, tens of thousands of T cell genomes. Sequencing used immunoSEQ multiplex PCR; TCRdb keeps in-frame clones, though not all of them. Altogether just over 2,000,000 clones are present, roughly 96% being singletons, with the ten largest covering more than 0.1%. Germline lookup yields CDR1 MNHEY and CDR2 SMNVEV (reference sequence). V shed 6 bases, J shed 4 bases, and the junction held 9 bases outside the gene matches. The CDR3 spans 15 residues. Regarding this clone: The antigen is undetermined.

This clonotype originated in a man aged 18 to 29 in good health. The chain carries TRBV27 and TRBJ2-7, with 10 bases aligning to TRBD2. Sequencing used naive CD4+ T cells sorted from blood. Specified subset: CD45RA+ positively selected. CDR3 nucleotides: TGTGCCAGCAGGACATTACTAGCGGGGAAATACGAGCAGTACTTC. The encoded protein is CASRTLLAGKYEQYF.